One and the same sample provided the 21 T cell receptor beta chains below, sequenced in a study of blood T cell repertoires in COVID-19. Clones were sequenced by immunoSEQ multiplex PCR, and TCRdb holds only the in-frame ones, with some missing. Here the sample spans some 260,000 clones, 80% to 90% being singletons. The sequencing sample was made of peripheral blood. Every receptor here comes from a woman aged 70-85 years with COVID-19, enrolled during active disease.

This chain connects TRBV27 to TRBJ2-7; 9 nucleotides agree with TRBD1. Germline V gene sequence: CDR1 MNHEY, CDR2 SMNVEV (reference sequence). V lost 5 bases to trimming and J lost 1 base; unmatched junction nucleotides: 12. This CDR3 contains 17 residues. The CDR3 is CASSPNPRDRVSYEQYF. For the CDR3, the DNA is TGTGCCAGCAGTCCAAACCCACGGGACAGGGTGTCCTACGAGCAGTACTTC.

The chain recombines TRBV7-2 with TRBJ1-4; 8 bases map to TRBD1. V lost 6 bases and J lost 4; bases outside the gene matches: 7. The CDR3 is 15 residues long. CDR1 is SGHTA, CDR2 FQGNSA, per germline. The CDR3 DNA reads TGTGCCAGCAGAGACCCGGGACAGGTTAATGAAAAACTGTTTTTT. Amino acid sequence: CASRDPGQVNEKLFF.

This chain connects TRBV9 to TRBJ2-5; D might be TRBD2 (7 bases). The CDR3 spans 17 residues. CDR1 and CDR2 from the germline V gene are SGDLS and YYNGEE. The ends were cut back, 3 bases at V and 4 bases at J, with 22 bases in the middle. The CDR3 sequence is CASSERGGLPASETQYF. Here the CDR3 DNA reads TGTGCCAGCAGCGAGAGGGGGGGACTCCCGGCTTCAGAGACCCAGTACTTC.

The V gene is TRBV6-5, the J gene TRBJ1-5; 8 bases map to TRBD1. CDR1 is MNHEY, CDR2 SVGAGI, per germline. V was clipped by 8 bases and J by 2 bases; unmatched bases: 8. There are 15 residues in the CDR3. Here the CDR3 DNA reads TGTGCCAGCCGCAGGACAGGGTCTGGCAATCAGCCCCAGCATTTT. Translating gives CASRRTGSGNQPQHF.

This chain joins TRBV28 and TRBJ2-7; 7 bases agree with TRBD1. Per germline, CDR1 MDHEN and CDR2 SYDVKM. The V gene end was trimmed by 6 bases and the J gene end by 4 bases; junction bases not matched to a gene: 9. CDR3 size: 14 residues. CDR3 coding DNA: TGTGCCAGCAGGCTTCAGGGGGACCAATACGAGCAGTACTTC. Encoded protein: CASRLQGDQYEQYF.

This clone was found a few times. Here the CDR3 reads CASSRRQPYEQYF. CDR3 DNA: TGTGCCAGCAGCCGGAGACAGCCTTACGAGCAGTACTTC. This chain links TRBV5-6 with TRBJ2-7; TRBD1 might be the D (5 bases). Germline CDR1 and CDR2: SGHDT and YYEEEE. The CDR3 totals 13 residues. The V end lost 4 bases, the J end lost 4 bases, and 12 bases lay between the germline ends. The full variable domain, rest sourced from reference TRBV5-6 and TRBJ2-7, is DAGVTQSPTHLIKTRGQQVTLRCSPKSGHDTVSWYQQALGQGPQFIFQYYEEEERQRGNFPDRFSGHQFPNYSSELNVNALLLGDSALYLCASSRRQPYEQYFGPGTRLTVT.

The chain carries TRBV11-2 and TRBJ2-5; D is uncertain. Germline CDR1 SGHAT, CDR2 FQNNGV. The V and J ends lost 3 bases and 1 base respectively, with 6 bases between them. The CDR3 loop spans 13 amino acids. CDR3 DNA sequence: TGTGCCAGCAGCTTCTCCAGCCAAGAGACCCAGTACTTC. Its protein product is CASSFSSQETQYF.

V and J are TRBV7-9 and TRBJ1-1; 8 bases line up with TRBD1. The length of the CDR3 is 15 residues. The germline CDR1 and CDR2 sequences are SEHNR and FQNEAQ (reference sequence). Trimming removed 5 bases from V and 1 base from J; junction bases left unmatched: 6. Here the CDR3 reads CASSPRQGRNTEAFF. The DNA for the CDR3 is TGTGCCAGCAGCCCTAGACAGGGGAGGAACACTGAAGCTTTCTTT.

The sample holds a few counts of this clone. The chain combines TRBV6-5 with TRBJ2-2, with D tentatively TRBD1 (5 bases). V dropped 4 bases and J dropped 1 base, with 7 bases sitting between them. Germline CDR1 and CDR2: MNHEY and SVGAGI. The CDR3 is made up of 14 amino acids. The CDR3 DNA is TGTGCCAGCAGTTGGCAGGGGAACACCGGGGAGCTGTTTTTT. It specifies CASSWQGNTGELFF.

CDR3: CASSAGTALNTEAFF. The CDR3 DNA sequence: TGTGCCAGTAGTGCCGGGACAGCCTTGAACACTGAAGCTTTCTTT. V usage is TRBV19 and J usage is TRBJ1-1; 7 nucleotides agree with TRBD1. Trimming cost V 5 bases and J 0 bases; bases outside gene matches: 6. Germline-derived CDR1 and CDR2 are LNHDA and SQIVND (reference sequence). This CDR3 is built from 15 residues. Variable domain in full (rest from reference TRBV19 and TRBJ1-1): DGGITQSPKYLFRKEGQNVTLSCEQNLNHDAMYWYRQDPGQGLRLIYYSQIVNDFQKGDIAEGYSVSREKKESFPLTVTSAQKNPTAFYLCASSAGTALNTEAFFGQGTRLTVV.

This chain links TRBV4-2 with TRBJ2-5, with 7 bases identical to TRBD1. Germline lookup yields CDR1 LGHNA and CDR2 YNFKEQ. Germline trimming cut 2 bases from V and 3 bases from J; bases unmatched to any gene: 15. There are 18 residues in the CDR3. The CDR3 nucleotides read TGTGCCAGCAGCCAAACAGGGGCAAGGGGGACCACCGAAGAGACCCAGTACTTC. It specifies CASSQTGARGTTEETQYF.

This clone was counted a single time. The rearrangement links TRBV11-3 to TRBJ2-7; 11 bases agree with TRBD2. Germline CDR1 is SGHNT and CDR2 is YENEEA. This CDR3 has 14 amino acids. J lost 3 bases, V lost 3 bases, and 1 base had no gene match. CDR3 coding DNA: TGTGCCAGCAGCTTTAGCGGGAGGGTCTACGAGCAGTACTTC. Protein sequence: CASSFSGRVYEQYF.

This chain joins TRBV19 and TRBJ1-1; D possibly corresponds to TRBD1 (5 bases). Trimming cost V 7 bases and J 2 bases, with 14 bases left between them. The germline gives CDR1 LNHDA, CDR2 SQIVND (reference sequence). The CDR3 spans 14 residues. The CDR3 sequence: CASTAGGANTEAFF. Written as DNA, the CDR3 is TGTGCCAGTACTGCGGGGGGAGCTAACACTGAAGCTTTCTTT.

J is TRBJ2-7 and V is TRBV24-1; 11 bases are a match to TRBD1. Germline CDR1 KGHDR, CDR2 SFDVKD. The CDR3 spans 17 residues. The ends lost 1 base at V and 3 bases at J; junction bases unmatched: 7. The CDR3 sequence: CATSDFYGTGGNYEQYF. In DNA, the CDR3 is TGTGCCACCAGTGATTTTTACGGGACAGGGGGGAACTACGAGCAGTACTTC.

The V and J genes are TRBV27 and TRBJ2-1, with a weak D call TRBD2 (5 bases). This CDR3 contains 13 residues. Trimming stripped 6 bases from V and 8 bases from J, with 14 bases between. Germline CDR1 is MNHEY and CDR2 is SMNVEV (reference sequence). The chain's CDR3 is CASRPPGSHEQFF. As DNA, the CDR3 is TGTGCCAGCAGACCCCCGGGAAGCCATGAGCAGTTCTTC.

The chain combines TRBV2 with TRBJ2-1; the D gene is possibly TRBD1 (6 bases). CDR3 length: 17 residues. V was cut by 0 bases and J by 6 bases, with 18 bases left in between. Germline V gene lookup returns CDR1 SNHLY and CDR2 FYNNEI. The CDR3 sequence: CASSEAPKKSGVNEQFF. The CDR3 DNA sequence: TGTGCCAGCAGTGAAGCGCCGAAGAAATCAGGGGTCAATGAGCAGTTCTTC.

The rearrangement uses TRBV28 and TRBJ1-2; D gene uncertain. V was clipped by 2 bases and J by 5 bases, with 15 bases between them. In germline, CDR1 is MDHEN, CDR2 SYDVKM. CDR3 size: 15 residues. CDR3 nucleotides: TGTGCCAGCAGTTTACCCTCGGGAGGAAATTATGGCTACACCTTC. Protein: CASSLPSGGNYGYTF.

This chain uses TRBV28 with TRBJ2-3, with D possibly TRBD2 on 6 matching bases. Trimming removed 3 bases at V and 5 bases at J, with 12 bases between. This CDR3 spans 14 amino acids. CDR1 and CDR2 from the germline V gene are MDHEN and SYDVKM. CDR3 sequence: CASSFGGSIDTQYF. The DNA of the CDR3 is TGTGCCAGCAGTTTCGGAGGGTCCATAGATACGCAGTATTTT. Supplemented by reference TRBV28 and TRBJ2-3, the full variable domain reads DVKVTQSSRYLVKRTGEKVFLECVQDMDHENMFWYRQDPGLGLRLIYFSYDVKMKEKGDIPEGYSVSREKKERFSLILESASTNQTSMYLCASSFGGSIDTQYFGPGTRLTVL.

As concerns this clone: The same CDR3 also results from other DNA sequences found in this sample. V usage is TRBV5-1 and J usage is TRBJ1-1; 10 bases align to TRBD1. The germline V gene encodes CDR1 SGHRS and CDR2 YFSETQ. The CDR3 spans 14 residues. J lost 5 bases, V lost 4 bases, and 5 bases had no gene match. The DNA of the CDR3 is TGCGCCAGCAGCCTGGTGGGACAGGGGACTGAAGCTTTCTTT. Encoded protein: CASSLVGQGTEAFF.

This rearrangement joins TRBV5-1 to TRBJ2-7, with D uncertain. The CDR3 extends over 12 amino acids. With 0 bases removed from V and 5 bases from J, the gap between germline ends came to 6 bases. Germline CDR1 reads SGHRS; CDR2 reads YFSETQ. This CDR3 is CASSLGSDEQYF. The CDR3 DNA is TGCGCCAGCAGCTTGGGATCAGACGAGCAGTACTTC.

The CDR3 region has the DNA TGTGCCAGCACAAACGGACTGCCACAAGAGACCCAGTACTTC. Translated, it gives CASTNGLPQETQYF. The chain links TRBV9 to TRBJ2-5; tentatively, D is TRBD2 (5 bases). The CDR3 runs to 14 residues. Per the germline V gene, CDR1 is SGDLS and CDR2 is YYNGEE. The V gene lost 6 bases and the J gene lost 2 bases, with 14 bases spanning the gap.